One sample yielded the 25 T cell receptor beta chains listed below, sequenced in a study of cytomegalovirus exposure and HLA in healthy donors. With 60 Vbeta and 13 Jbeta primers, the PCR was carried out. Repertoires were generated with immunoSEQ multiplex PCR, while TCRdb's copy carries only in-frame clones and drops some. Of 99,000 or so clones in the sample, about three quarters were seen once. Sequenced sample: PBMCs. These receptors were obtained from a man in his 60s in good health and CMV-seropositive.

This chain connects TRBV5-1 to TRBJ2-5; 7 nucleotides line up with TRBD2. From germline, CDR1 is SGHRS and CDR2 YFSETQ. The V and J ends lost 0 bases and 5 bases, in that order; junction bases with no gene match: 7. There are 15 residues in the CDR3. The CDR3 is CASSLAGTKEETQYF. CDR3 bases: TGCGCCAGCAGCTTGGCCGGGACTAAAGAGGAGACCCAGTACTTC.

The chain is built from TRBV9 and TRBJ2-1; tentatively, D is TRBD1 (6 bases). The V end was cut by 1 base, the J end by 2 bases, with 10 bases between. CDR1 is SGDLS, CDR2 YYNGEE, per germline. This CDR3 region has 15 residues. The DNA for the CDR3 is TGTGCCAGCAGCGTAAACACAGGGCCCTACAATGAGCAGTTCTTC. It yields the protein CASSVNTGPYNEQFF.

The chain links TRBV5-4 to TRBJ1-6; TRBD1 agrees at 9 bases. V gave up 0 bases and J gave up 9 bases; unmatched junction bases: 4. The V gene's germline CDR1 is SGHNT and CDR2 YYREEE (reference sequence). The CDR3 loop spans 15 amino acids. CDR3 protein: CASSLGGTGPSPLHF. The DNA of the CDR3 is TGTGCCAGCAGCTTGGGGGGGACAGGGCCTTCACCCCTCCACTTT.

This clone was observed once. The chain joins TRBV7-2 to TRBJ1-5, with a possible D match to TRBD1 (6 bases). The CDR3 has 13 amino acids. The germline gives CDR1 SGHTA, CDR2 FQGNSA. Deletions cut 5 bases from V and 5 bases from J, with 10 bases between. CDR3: CASSRGQYQPQHF. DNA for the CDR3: TGTGCCAGCAGCCGCGGACAGTATCAGCCCCAGCATTTT.

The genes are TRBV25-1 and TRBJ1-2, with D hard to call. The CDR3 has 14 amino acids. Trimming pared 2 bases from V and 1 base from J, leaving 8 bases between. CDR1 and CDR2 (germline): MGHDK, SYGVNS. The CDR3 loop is CASSEVKYNYGYTF. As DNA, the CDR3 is TGTGCCAGCAGTGAAGTAAAATATAACTATGGCTACACCTTC.

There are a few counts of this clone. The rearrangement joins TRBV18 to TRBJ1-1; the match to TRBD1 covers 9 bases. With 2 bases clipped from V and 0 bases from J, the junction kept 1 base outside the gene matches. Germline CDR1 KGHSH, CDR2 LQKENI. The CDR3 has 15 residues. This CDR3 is CASSPGTGMNTEAFF. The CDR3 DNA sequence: TGTGCCAGCTCACCAGGGACAGGGATGAACACTGAAGCTTTCTTT.

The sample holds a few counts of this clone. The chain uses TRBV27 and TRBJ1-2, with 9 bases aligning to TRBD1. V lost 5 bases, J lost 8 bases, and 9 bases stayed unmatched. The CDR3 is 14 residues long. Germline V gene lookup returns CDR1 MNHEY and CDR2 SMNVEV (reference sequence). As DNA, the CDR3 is TGTGCCAGCAGTCCCACCTACAGGGGGCAAGGCTACACCTTC. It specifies CASSPTYRGQGYTF.

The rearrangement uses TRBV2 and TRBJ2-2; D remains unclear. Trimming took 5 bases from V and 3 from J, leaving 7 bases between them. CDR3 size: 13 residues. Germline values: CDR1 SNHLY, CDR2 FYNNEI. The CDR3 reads CASSSEHTGELFF. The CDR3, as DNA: TGTGCCAGCAGTTCAGAACACACCGGGGAGCTGTTTTTT.

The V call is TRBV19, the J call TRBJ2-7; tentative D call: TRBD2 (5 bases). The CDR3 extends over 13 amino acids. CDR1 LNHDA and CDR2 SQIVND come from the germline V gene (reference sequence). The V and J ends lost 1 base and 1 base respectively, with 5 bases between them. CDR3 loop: CASSIGGSYEQYF. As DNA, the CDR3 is TGTGCCAGTAGTATAGGAGGGTCCTACGAGCAGTACTTC.

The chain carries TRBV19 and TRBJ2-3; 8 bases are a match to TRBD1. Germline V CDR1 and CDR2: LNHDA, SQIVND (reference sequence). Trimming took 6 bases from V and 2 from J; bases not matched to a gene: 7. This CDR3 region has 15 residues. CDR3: CASSLRDRTTDTQYF. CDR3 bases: TGTGCCAGTAGCCTCCGGGACAGGACCACAGATACGCAGTATTTT. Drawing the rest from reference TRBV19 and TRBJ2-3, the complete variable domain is DGGITQSPKYLFRKEGQNVTLSCEQNLNHDAMYWYRQDPGQGLRLIYYSQIVNDFQKGDIAEGYSVSREKKESFPLTVTSAQKNPTAFYLCASSLRDRTTDTQYFGPGTRLTVL.

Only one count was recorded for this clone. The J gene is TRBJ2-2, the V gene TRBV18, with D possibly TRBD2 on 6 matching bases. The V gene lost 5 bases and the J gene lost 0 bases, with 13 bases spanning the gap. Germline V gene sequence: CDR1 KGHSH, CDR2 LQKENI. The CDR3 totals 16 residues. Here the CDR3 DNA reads TGTGCCAGCTCAGCCGGGGGAACACCGAACACCGGGGAGCTGTTTTTT. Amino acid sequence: CASSAGGTPNTGELFF.

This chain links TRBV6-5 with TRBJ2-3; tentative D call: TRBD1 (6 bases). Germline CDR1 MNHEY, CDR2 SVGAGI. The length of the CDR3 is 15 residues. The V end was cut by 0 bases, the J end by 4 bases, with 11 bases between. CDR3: CASSYSGRQADTQYF. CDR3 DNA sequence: TGTGCCAGCAGTTACTCGGGACGACAGGCAGATACGCAGTATTTT.

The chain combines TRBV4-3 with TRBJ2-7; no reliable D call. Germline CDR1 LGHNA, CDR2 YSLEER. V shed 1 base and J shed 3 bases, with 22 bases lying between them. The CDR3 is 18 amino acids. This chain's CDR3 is CASSQGASVGFLGYEQYF. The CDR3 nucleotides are TGCGCCAGCAGCCAAGGCGCCTCGGTCGGCTTTCTAGGCTACGAGCAGTACTTC.

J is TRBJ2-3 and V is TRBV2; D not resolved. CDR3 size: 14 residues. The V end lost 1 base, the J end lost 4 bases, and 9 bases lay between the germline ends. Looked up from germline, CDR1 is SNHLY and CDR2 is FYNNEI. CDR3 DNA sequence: TGTGCCAGCAGTGAAGAGAATAGCCCAGATACGCAGTATTTT. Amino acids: CASSEENSPDTQYF.

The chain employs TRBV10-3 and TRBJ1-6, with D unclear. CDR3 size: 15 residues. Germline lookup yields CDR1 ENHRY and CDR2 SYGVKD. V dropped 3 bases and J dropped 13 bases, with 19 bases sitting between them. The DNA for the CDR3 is TGTGCCATCAGTGATGTTCCCGAGGTCTCGTCGCCCCTCCACTTT. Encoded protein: CAISDVPEVSSPLHF.

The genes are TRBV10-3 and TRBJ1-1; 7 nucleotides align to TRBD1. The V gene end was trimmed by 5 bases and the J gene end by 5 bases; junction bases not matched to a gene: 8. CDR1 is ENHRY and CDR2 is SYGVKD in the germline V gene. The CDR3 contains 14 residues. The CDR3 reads CAISLQGERTEAFF. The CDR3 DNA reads TGTGCCATCAGTCTTCAGGGGGAACGGACTGAAGCTTTCTTT.

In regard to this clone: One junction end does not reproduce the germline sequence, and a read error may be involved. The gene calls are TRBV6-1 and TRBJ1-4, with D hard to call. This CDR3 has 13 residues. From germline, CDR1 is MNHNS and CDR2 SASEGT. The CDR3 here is CASRISTNQKLFF. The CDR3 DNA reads TGTGCCAGCAGGATTTCAACTAATCAAAAACTGTTTTTT.

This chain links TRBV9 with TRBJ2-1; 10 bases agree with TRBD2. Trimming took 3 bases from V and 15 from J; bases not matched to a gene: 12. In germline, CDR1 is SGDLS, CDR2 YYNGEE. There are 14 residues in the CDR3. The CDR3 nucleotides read TGTGCCAGCAGCGAGTCTAGCGGGGGTCCGCCGCGGTTCTTC. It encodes CASSESSGGPPRFF.

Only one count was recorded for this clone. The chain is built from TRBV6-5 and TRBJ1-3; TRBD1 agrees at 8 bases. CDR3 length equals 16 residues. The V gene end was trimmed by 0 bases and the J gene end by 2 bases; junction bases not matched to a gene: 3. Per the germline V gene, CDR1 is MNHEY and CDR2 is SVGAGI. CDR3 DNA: TGTGCCAGCAGTTACTCTGGGACAGGTCCTGGAAACACCATATATTTT. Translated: CASSYSGTGPGNTIYF.

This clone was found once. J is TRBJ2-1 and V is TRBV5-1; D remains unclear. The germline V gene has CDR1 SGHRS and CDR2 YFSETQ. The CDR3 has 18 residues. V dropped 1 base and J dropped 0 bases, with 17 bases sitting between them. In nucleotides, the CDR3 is TGCGCCAGCAGCTTGCGGCCACCCCAGCGCAGCTCCTACAATGAGCAGTTCTTC. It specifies CASSLRPPQRSSYNEQFF.

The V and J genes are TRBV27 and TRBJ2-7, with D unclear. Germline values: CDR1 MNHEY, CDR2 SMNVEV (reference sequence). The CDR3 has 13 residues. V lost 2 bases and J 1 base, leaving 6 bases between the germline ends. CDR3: CASSLAGSYEQYF. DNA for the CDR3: TGTGCCAGCAGTTTAGCAGGATCCTACGAGCAGTACTTC.

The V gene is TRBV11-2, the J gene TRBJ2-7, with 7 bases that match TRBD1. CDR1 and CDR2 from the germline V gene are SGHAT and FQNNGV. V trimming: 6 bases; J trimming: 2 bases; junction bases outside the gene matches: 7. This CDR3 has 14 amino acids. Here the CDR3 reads CASSRTGATYEQYF. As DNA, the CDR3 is TGTGCCAGCAGTCGAACAGGGGCGACCTACGAGCAGTACTTC.

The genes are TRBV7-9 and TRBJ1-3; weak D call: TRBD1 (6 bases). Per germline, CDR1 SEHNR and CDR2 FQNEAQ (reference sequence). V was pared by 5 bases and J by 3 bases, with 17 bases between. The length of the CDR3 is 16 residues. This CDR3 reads CASSLELQGFGNTIYF. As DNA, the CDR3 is TGTGCCAGCAGCCTGGAGTTACAGGGCTTTGGAAACACCATATATTTT.

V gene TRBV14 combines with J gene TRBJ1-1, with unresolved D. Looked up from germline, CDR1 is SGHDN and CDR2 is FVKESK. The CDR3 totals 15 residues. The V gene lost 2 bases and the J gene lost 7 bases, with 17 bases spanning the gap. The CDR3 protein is CASSQLRGPHYEAFF. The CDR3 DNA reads TGTGCCAGCAGCCAACTCCGCGGCCCCCACTATGAAGCTTTCTTT.

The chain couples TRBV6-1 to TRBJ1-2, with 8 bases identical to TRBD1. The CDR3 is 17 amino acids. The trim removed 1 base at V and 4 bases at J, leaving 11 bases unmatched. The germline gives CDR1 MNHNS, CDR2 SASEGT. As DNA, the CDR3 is TGTGCCAGCAGTGAAGGGGCAGGGGGCGCAGTACGCTATGGCTACACCTTC. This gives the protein CASSEGAGGAVRYGYTF.